This T cell receptor beta chain was identified during a study of identical twins (dated by TCRdb to 2016 to 2017). Looking at the study overall: To test whether fetal clonotypes persist, this study deep-sequenced TCR alpha and beta repertoires from monozygotic twins, from unrelated adults of various ages, and from cord blood. To rule out contamination, the twin experiments were replicated at different times with different library preparation protocols. What the study reported, not specific to this receptor: Conclusions relied on cross-sectional statistical analysis, since the same donors could not be followed over many years. Abundant cord blood beta clonotypes had fewer insertions, young adult naive repertoires showed a similar but weaker trend, and memory repertoires showed no such trend. Compared with coincidental sharing between unrelated individuals, out-of-frame TCR alpha sequences shared between twins had an excess of sequences with low generation probability. The excess sharing between twins in beta out-of-frame sequences was weaker because fewer shared sequences reduced the signal-to-noise ratio. Recombination models systematically underestimated out-of-frame TCR alpha sharing in monozygotic twins but agreed with sharing between unrelated individuals. Invariant T cells such as MAIT and iNKT could partly confound zero-insertion analyses, though diverse VJ usage argued against this for most clonotypes.

Every donor was a healthy Caucasian. The researchers also sequenced three unrelated adults who were not twins: a male aged 18 to 30, a male aged 50 to 59, and a female aged 50 to 59. Miltenyi CD45RO+ enrichment and human naive T-cell isolation kits were used to isolate memory (CD45RO+) and naive T cells from PBMC. There are 16 amino acids in the CDR3, from cysteine to phenylalanine inclusive. Just CDR3 DNA is preserved here, 48 bases in frame from base 1. The germline V and J ends show losses of 2 bases and 2 bases respectively, and no gene match explains 6 bases of the junction. Taken from the germline V gene, the CDR1 and CDR2 loops are SGHVS and FQNEAQ. To prepare the library, 5' RACE was applied. The data were produced on an Illumina HiSeq 2000. Template switching introduced a universal primer binding site; the final cDNA contained a unique molecular identifier, enabling accurate counting of TCR cDNA molecules. First-strand cDNA for TCR alpha and beta chains was synthesized from specific primers in the conserved constant-segment region. Each cDNA library was double barcoded, with a SMART-Mk sample barcode plus Illumina barcodes, to control for contamination. TruSeq adapter sequences along with Illumina sample barcodes were introduced in two successive PCR steps. TCR alpha and beta cDNA libraries were sequenced on the Illumina HiSeq platform with custom primers. The study's own analysis went as follows. Raw reads were processed with MiGEC to extract unique molecular identifiers, and MiXCR was used to determine CDR3 positions. For each individual, recombination models were inferred using an EM algorithm with the repgenHMM and IGoR tools. Shared clonotype analysis was performed with the tcR package in R, normalizing sharing by the product of cloneset sizes. To study raw recombination free of thymic and clonal selection effects, out-of-frame nonproductive sequences were analyzed. The public reads were reprocessed in TCRdb via fastp at Q25 and MiXCR, keeping in-frame beta chains. Each CDR3 protein appears once, grouped with its most common genes and DNA. TCRdb's processing, not the study's, gives the V and J calls here. Present in this sample are roughly 710,000 distinct CDR3 sequences, approximately 6% of which were seen just once. Around 2% of the sample goes to the ten largest clones.

Ten or more counts support this clonotype. What this receptor recognizes is not known. It has no much larger one-base neighbor in the sample; base qualities were not kept. The receptor comes from a man aged 18 to 29 in good health. The sample consisted of naive T cells sorted from blood. The sample's cell subset or site, from its label and the paper: cells isolated with a human naive T-cell isolation kit. The rearrangement joined TRBV7-8 to TRBJ2-7, with 10 bases aligning to TRBD2. The CDR3 is CASSLFSLAGAYEQYF. The DNA sequence reads TGTGCCAGCAGCTTATTCTCCCTAGCGGGAGCCTACGAGCAGTACTTC.